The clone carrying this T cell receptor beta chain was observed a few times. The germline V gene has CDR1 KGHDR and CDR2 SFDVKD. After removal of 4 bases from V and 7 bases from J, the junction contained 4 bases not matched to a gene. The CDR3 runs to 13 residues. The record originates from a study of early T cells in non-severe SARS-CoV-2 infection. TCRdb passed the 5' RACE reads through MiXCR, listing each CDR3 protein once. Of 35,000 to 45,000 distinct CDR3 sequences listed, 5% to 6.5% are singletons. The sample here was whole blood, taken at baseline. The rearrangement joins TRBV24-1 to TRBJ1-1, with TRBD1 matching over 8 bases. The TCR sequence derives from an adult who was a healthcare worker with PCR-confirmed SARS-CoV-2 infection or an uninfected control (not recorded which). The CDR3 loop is CATSEDGQGEAFF. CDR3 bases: TGTGCCACCAGTGAAGACGGACAGGGTGAAGCTTTCTTT.